The 28 T cell receptor beta chains in this list originate from one sample, sequenced in a study of blood T cells in healthy people across ages. Sample-barcoded 5' priming and a J-beta primer mix drove a second PCR of roughly 7 to 11 cycles. TCRdb re-analysed the 5' RACE reads in MiXCR, keeping a single row per CDR3 protein. The sample has 700,000 to 800,000 distinct CDR3 sequences, around 40% seen once. Sequences were obtained from blood. The receptors come from a woman aged 55-70 years in good health.

The chain has TRBV20-1 and TRBJ2-1; 8 nucleotides align to TRBD1. The germline V gene has CDR1 DFQATT and CDR2 SNEGSKA (reference sequence). The V and J ends lost 5 bases and 8 bases, in that order; junction bases with no gene match: 11. This CDR3 is 14 amino acids long. The CDR3 loop is CSASNPTGVYEQFF. CDR3 bases: TGCAGTGCTTCAAACCCGACAGGGGTCTATGAGCAGTTCTTC.

V is TRBV20-1 and J is TRBJ1-3; a possible D gene is TRBD1 (5 bases). Germline assignment: CDR1 DFQATT and CDR2 SNEGSKA (reference sequence). CDR3 size: 14 residues. For the CDR3, the DNA is TGCAGGAAAGGGCTGGGGGTTGACGGAAACACCATATATTTT. The encoded protein is CRKGLGVDGNTIYF.

For this clonotype: A much larger clone lies a single base off, so this may be a read error. The CDR3 region is CASRASGEQYF. The CDR3 DNA sequence: TGCGCCAGCAGGGCTAGCGGGGAGCAGTACTTC. The chain uses TRBV5-1 and TRBJ2-7, with 8 bases fitting TRBD2. The CDR3 length is 11 residues. Per the germline V gene, CDR1 is SGHRS and CDR2 is YFSETQ. V shed 5 bases, J shed 7 bases, and the junction held 2 bases outside the gene matches.

This clonotype was counted only a few times. The chain couples TRBV20-1 to TRBJ1-2, with 8 bases identical to TRBD1. Unmatched junction bases numbered 14, after V lost 3 bases and J lost 8 bases. Germline V gives CDR1 DFQATT, CDR2 SNEGSKA (reference sequence). The CDR3 runs to 15 residues. CDR3 bases: TGCAGTGCTAGGACTGACAGGGGCTCTTATGGAGGCTACACCTTC. Protein: CSARTDRGSYGGYTF.

The chain combines TRBV6-5 with TRBJ1-2, with D perhaps TRBD1 (5 bases). The CDR3 runs 14 residues. The germline gives CDR1 MNHEY, CDR2 SVGAGI. Trimming took off 2 bases at V and 4 bases at J, with 11 bases between the two ends. In DNA, the CDR3 is TGTGCCAGCAGTTACGAAAGGGGCGGCTATGGCTACACCTTC. Protein: CASSYERGGYGYTF.

The V and J genes are TRBV29-1 and TRBJ2-3; possible D gene TRBD1, 6 bases. Looked up from germline, CDR1 is SQVTM and CDR2 is ANQGSEA. The CDR3 contains 11 residues. V lost 7 bases and J 6 bases, leaving 11 bases between the germline ends. The CDR3 sequence: CSATGKDTQYF. CDR3 nucleotide sequence: TGCAGCGCAACAGGGAAGGATACGCAGTATTTT.

This clonotype was picked up a small number of times. The V and J genes are TRBV7-8 and TRBJ1-2; weak D call: TRBD1 (6 bases). This CDR3 spans 14 amino acids. Trimming removed 2 bases at V and 0 bases at J, with 7 bases between. Germline CDR1 and CDR2: SGHVS and FQNEAQ. The CDR3 loop reads CASSLQGSNYGYTF. The CDR3 nucleotides read TGTGCCAGCAGCTTACAGGGGTCTAACTATGGCTACACCTTC.

V and J are TRBV7-9 and TRBJ1-1; a weak D match, TRBD1 (6 bases). Germline CDR1 and CDR2: SEHNR and FQNEAQ (reference sequence). This CDR3 region has 14 residues. V gave up 8 bases and J gave up 3 bases, with 16 bases separating them. This chain's CDR3 is CASDRNGGHTEAFF. DNA for the CDR3: TGTGCCAGCGACAGAAACGGGGGGCACACTGAAGCTTTCTTT.

The chain combines TRBV5-1 with TRBJ2-5; no definite D call. The germline CDR1 and CDR2 sequences are SGHRS and YFSETQ. The CDR3 totals 13 residues. V was trimmed by 6 bases and J by 2 bases, leaving 11 bases between them. CDR3 in DNA: TGCGCCAGCACATCGGACGTGCAAGAGACCCAGTACTTC. Its translation is CASTSDVQETQYF.

This clonotype was counted only a few times. The chain joins TRBV6-2 or TRBV6-3 to TRBJ2-4, with D hard to call. Deletions cut 7 bases from V and 0 bases from J, with 13 bases between. Germline V lookup: CDR1 MNHEY, CDR2 SVGEGT. CDR3 length: 15 amino acids. CDR3 sequence: CASTLGGLAKNIQYF. CDR3 in DNA: TGTGCCAGCACCTTGGGCGGTCTAGCCAAAAACATTCAGTACTTC.

Note on this clonotype: A read error may produce the germline difference seen at one junction end. This chain links TRBV15 with TRBJ2-3; tentative D call: TRBD2 (6 bases). This CDR3 has 19 amino acids. Germline CDR1 reads LNHNV; CDR2 reads YYDKDF (reference sequence). As DNA, the CDR3 is TGTGCCACCGGCAGAGATGTTGGGACTGGTAGGGTTAGAACAGATACGCAGTATTTT. It encodes CATGRDVGTGRVRTDTQYF.

For this clonotype: A read error is possible here, since a much larger clone lies one base away. The V call is TRBV4-1, the J call TRBJ2-3; TRBD1 is a possible D gene (5 bases). The length of the CDR3 is 15 residues. The V gene's germline CDR1 is MGHRA and CDR2 YSYEKL. The DNA of the CDR3 is TGCGCCAGCAGCCACGCACCGCCAGGCACAGGTACGCAGTATTTT. It encodes CASSHAPPGTGTQYF.

CDR3 region: CASSDSRDTQYF. DNA for the CDR3: TGTGCCAGCAGTGACTCGAGAGATACGCAGTATTTT. The gene calls are TRBV6-4 and TRBJ2-3; no clear D gene. V lost 0 bases and J 5 bases, leaving 3 bases between the germline ends. Germline CDR1 and CDR2: MRHNA and SNTAGT. The CDR3 has 12 amino acids.

This clonotype was seen more than once but under ten times. V is TRBV6-1 and J is TRBJ1-2; D perhaps matches TRBD1 (5 bases). The CDR3 has 13 amino acids. Germline assignment: CDR1 MNHNS and CDR2 SASEGT. The V and J ends lost 6 bases and 8 bases respectively, with 16 bases between them. The CDR3 region is CASSLQGSRGYTF. The CDR3 coding sequence is TGTGCCAGCAGCCTCCAGGGATCGCGGGGCTACACCTTC.

This clonotype was detected only a few times. The CDR3 DNA is TGTGCCAGCAGCTCCCCCGCGGGACAGGCACTGGGGAGCTCCTACAATGAGCAGTTCTTC. It specifies CASSSPAGQALGSSYNEQFF. J is TRBJ2-1 and V is TRBV7-3, with 8 bases that match TRBD1. The germline V gene has CDR1 SGHTA and CDR2 FQGTGA. CDR3 length: 20 amino acids. The trim removed 4 bases at V and 0 bases at J, leaving 17 bases unmatched.

V gene TRBV20-1 combines with J gene TRBJ2-5; the match to TRBD1 covers 7 bases. CDR1 and CDR2 from the germline V gene are DFQATT and SNEGSKA (reference sequence). The CDR3 is 14 residues long. With V trimmed by 5 bases and J by 5 bases, 11 bases remained unmatched. The CDR3 is CSARDSKAEETQYF. In DNA, the CDR3 is TGCAGTGCTCGGGACAGTAAAGCGGAGGAGACCCAGTACTTC.

The chain has TRBV20-1 and TRBJ1-4; D gene uncertain. This CDR3 contains 13 residues. CDR1 DFQATT and CDR2 SNEGSKA come from the germline V gene (reference sequence). Trimming removed 3 bases from V and 0 bases from J, with 5 bases in between. The CDR3 loop is CSARTPTNEKLFF. The CDR3 region has the DNA TGCAGTGCTAGGACTCCAACTAATGAAAAACTGTTTTTT.

The chain is built from TRBV28 and TRBJ1-2; D is possibly TRBD1 (6 bases). The CDR3 sequence is 15 residues long. The V and J ends lost 8 bases and 2 bases respectively, with 18 bases between them. Per the germline V gene, CDR1 is MDHEN and CDR2 is SYDVKM. The CDR3, as DNA: TGTGCCAGCGGGGGCCCGGAATGGTCCAACTATGGCTACACCTTC. Residues: CASGGPEWSNYGYTF.

The DNA of the CDR3 is TGTGCCAGCAGTCCCTGGACAGGCCCTACTTATGGCTACACCTTC. It encodes CASSPWTGPTYGYTF. The V and J genes are TRBV6-2 or TRBV6-3 and TRBJ1-2, with 7 bases lining up with TRBD1. CDR1 is MNHEY and CDR2 is SVGEGT in the germline V gene. The ends lost 5 bases at V and 5 bases at J; junction bases unmatched: 11. This CDR3 is built from 15 residues.

J is TRBJ2-7 and V is TRBV6-7; TRBD2 matches 15 bases. TRBV6-7 is an ORF, with its function uncertain. The CDR3 runs to 17 residues. V was clipped by 5 bases and J by 4 bases; unmatched bases: 9. The CDR3 loop reads CASSEGRGTSGGYEQYF. CDR3 nucleotide sequence: TGTGCCAGCAGTGAAGGCCGAGGGACTAGCGGGGGGTACGAGCAGTACTTC.

The chain couples TRBV6-5 to TRBJ2-7; 10 bases agree with TRBD1. V lost 5 bases to trimming and J lost 5 bases; unmatched junction nucleotides: 9. CDR3 size: 15 residues. Germline assignment: CDR1 MNHEY and CDR2 SVGAGI. CDR3 nucleotide sequence: TGTGCCAGCAGTCCTAGGACAGGGGGTATGGACGAGCAGTACTTC. Its protein is CASSPRTGGMDEQYF.

This clonotype was observed a few times. The rearrangement uses TRBV7-9 and TRBJ2-7; 11 bases map to TRBD1. Per germline, CDR1 SEHNR and CDR2 FQNEAQ (reference sequence). The CDR3 is 16 residues long. The junction had 7 bases not matched to a gene; V was cut back by 5 bases and J by 1 base. For the CDR3, the DNA is TGTGCCAGCAGCCGGGGGACAGGGGGTATATCCTACGAGCAGTACTTC. Translation: CASSRGTGGISYEQYF. Full variable domain (outside the CDR3, taken from reference TRBV7-9 and TRBJ2-7): DTGVSQNPRHKITKRGQNVTFRCDPISEHNRLYWYRQTLGQGPEFLTYFQNEAQLEKSRLLSDRFSAERPKGSFSTLEIQRTEQGDSAMYLCASSRGTGGISYEQYFGPGTRLTVT.

The DNA for the CDR3 is TGTGCCAGCAGTGAGGCGGTATTTGAACTTAATGGCTACACCTTC. Its translation is CASSEAVFELNGYTF. The chain combines TRBV6-1 with TRBJ1-2; D remains unclear. The CDR3 consists of 15 residues. The germline V gene has CDR1 MNHNS and CDR2 SASEGT. With 3 bases removed from V and 6 bases from J, the gap between germline ends came to 17 bases.

In its sample, this clonotype was seen a few times. V gene TRBV7-2 combines with J gene TRBJ2-2, with D hard to call. The CDR3 consists of 15 residues. Between the trimmed V and J ends, which lost 1 base and 4 bases, there was a span of 10 bases. The germline gives CDR1 SGHTA, CDR2 FQGNSA. The CDR3: CASSLVLDLTGELFF. In DNA form, the CDR3 reads TGTGCCAGCAGCTTAGTGTTGGACCTCACCGGGGAGCTGTTTTTT.

The rearrangement links TRBV7-2 to TRBJ1-5; D unresolved. Germline CDR1 is SGHTA and CDR2 is FQGNSA. This CDR3 spans 14 amino acids. Trimming took 4 bases from V and 4 from J, leaving 11 bases between them. CDR3 protein: CASSSVEWNQPQHF. The CDR3 DNA is TGTGCCAGCAGCTCCGTCGAGTGGAATCAGCCCCAGCATTTT.

On this clonotype: At one of its ends the junction is not consistent with the germline gene, which may arise from a read error. This chain links TRBV7-6 with TRBJ2-1, with 7 bases aligning to TRBD1. CDR3 length equals 16 residues. The germline V gene encodes CDR1 SGHVS and CDR2 FNYEAQ. CDR3 region: CASRGNRVAWDNEQFF. As DNA, the CDR3 is TGTGCTAGCAGGGGGAATAGAGTAGCGTGGGACAATGAGCAGTTCTTC.

The chain combines TRBV6-5 with TRBJ2-5, with TRBD1 identical over 7 bases. The CDR3 is 14 residues long. Per germline, CDR1 MNHEY and CDR2 SVGAGI. The ends lost 4 bases at V and 4 bases at J; junction bases unmatched: 6. CDR3 sequence reads: CASSFGQEGETQYF. In DNA, the CDR3 is TGTGCCAGCAGTTTCGGACAGGAAGGAGAGACCCAGTACTTC.

This clonotype was observed a few times. This chain uses TRBV20-1 with TRBJ1-5; no clear D gene. Trimming shortened V by 6 bases and J by 11 bases, and 14 bases separated the two germline ends. CDR3 size: 11 residues. Germline CDR1 DFQATT, CDR2 SNEGSKA (reference sequence). CDR3 sequence reads: CSAQWGLAQHF. For the CDR3, the DNA is TGCAGTGCCCAATGGGGTTTGGCCCAGCATTTT.